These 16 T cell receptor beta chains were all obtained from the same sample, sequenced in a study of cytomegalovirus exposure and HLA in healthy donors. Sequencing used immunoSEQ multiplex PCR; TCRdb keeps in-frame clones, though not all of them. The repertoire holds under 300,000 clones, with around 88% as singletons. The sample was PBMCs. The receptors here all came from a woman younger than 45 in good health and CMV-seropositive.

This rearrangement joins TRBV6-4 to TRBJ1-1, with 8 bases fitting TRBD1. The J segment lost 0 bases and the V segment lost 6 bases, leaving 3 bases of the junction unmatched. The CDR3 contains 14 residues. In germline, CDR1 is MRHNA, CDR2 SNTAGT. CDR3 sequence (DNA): TGTGCCAGCAGAAGACAGGGGTTGAACACTGAAGCTTTCTTT. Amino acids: CASRRQGLNTEAFF.

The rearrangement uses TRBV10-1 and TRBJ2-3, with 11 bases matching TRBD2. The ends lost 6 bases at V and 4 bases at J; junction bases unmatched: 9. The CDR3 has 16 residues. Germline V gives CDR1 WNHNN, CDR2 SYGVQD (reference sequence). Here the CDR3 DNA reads TGCGCCAGCAGCGATTTTAGCGGGAGGGCCTCAGATACGCAGTATTTT. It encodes CASSDFSGRASDTQYF.

CDR3 sequence reads: CASSLRPGFFAEAFF. The CDR3 DNA reads as TGTGCCAGCAGCTTACGGCCAGGGTTTTTCGCTGAAGCTTTCTTT. The gene calls are TRBV7-8 and TRBJ1-1, with D possibly TRBD1 on 5 matching bases. The V gene's germline CDR1 is SGHVS and CDR2 FQNEAQ. The CDR3 has 15 amino acids. V dropped 2 bases and J dropped 6 bases, with 16 bases sitting between them.

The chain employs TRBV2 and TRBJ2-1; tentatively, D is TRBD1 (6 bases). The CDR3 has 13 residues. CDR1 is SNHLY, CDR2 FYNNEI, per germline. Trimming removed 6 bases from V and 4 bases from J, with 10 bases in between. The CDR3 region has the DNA TGTGCCAGCAGGGACAGCGAGTACAATGAGCAGTTCTTC. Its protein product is CASRDSEYNEQFF.

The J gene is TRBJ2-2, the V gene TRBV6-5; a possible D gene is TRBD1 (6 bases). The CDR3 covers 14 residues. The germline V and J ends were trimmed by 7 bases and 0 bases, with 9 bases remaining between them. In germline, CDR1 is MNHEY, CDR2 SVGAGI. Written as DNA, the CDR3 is TGTGCCAGCATGAGGACAGCGAACACCGGGGAGCTGTTTTTT. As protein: CASMRTANTGELFF.

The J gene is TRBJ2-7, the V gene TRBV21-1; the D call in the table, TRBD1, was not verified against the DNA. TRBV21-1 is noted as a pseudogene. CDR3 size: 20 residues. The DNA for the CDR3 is TGTGCCAGCAAACCCTTTATCTCTACACTGACAGGGCCGGAGGACTACGAGCAGTACTTC. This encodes CASKPFISTLTGPEDYEQYF.

CDR3 region: CASFIWTGRGDTQYF. The CDR3 DNA follows: TGTGCCAGCTTCATTTGGACAGGGCGAGGGGATACGCAGTATTTT. The rearrangement uses TRBV2 and TRBJ2-3, with 8 bases identical to TRBD1. Germline V gene data show CDR1 as SNHLY and CDR2 as FYNNEI. This CDR3 has 15 residues. The V and J ends lost 8 bases and 6 bases, in that order; junction bases with no gene match: 13.

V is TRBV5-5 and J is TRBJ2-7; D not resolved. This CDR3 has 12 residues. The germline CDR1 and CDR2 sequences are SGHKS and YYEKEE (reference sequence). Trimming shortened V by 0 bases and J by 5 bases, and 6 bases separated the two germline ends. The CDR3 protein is CASSLAVDEQYF. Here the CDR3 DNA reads TGTGCCAGCAGCTTGGCCGTCGACGAGCAGTACTTC.

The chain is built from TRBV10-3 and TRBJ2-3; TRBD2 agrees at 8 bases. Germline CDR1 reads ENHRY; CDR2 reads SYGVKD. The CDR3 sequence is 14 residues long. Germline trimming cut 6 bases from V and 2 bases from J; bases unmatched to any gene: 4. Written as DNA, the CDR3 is TGTGCCATCAGCCTGGGACTAGTCACAGATACGCAGTATTTT. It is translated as CAISLGLVTDTQYF.

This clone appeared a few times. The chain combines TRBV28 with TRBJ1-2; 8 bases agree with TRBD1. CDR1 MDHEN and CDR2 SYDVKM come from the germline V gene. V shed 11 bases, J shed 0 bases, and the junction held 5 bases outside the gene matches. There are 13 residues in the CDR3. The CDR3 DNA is TGTGCCGCCAGGACAGGGACTAACTATGGCTACACCTTC. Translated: CAARTGTNYGYTF.

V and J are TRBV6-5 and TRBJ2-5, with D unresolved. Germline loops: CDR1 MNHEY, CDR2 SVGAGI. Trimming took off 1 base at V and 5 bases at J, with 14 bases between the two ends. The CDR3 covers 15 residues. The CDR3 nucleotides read TGTGCCAGCAGTTACTTGAAAACACGTAGCGAGACCCAGTACTTC. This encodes CASSYLKTRSETQYF.

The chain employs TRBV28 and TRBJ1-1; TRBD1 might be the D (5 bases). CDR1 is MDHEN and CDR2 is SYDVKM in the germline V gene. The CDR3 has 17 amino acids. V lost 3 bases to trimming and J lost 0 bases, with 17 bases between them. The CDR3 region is CASSLPLRQNMNTEAFF. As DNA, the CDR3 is TGTGCCAGCAGTTTGCCCTTGAGACAGAATATGAACACTGAAGCTTTCTTT.

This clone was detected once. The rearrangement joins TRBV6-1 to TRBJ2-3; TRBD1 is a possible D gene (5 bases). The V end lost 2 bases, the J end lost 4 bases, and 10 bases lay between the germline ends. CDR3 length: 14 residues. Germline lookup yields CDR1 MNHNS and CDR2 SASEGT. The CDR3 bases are TGTGCCAGCAGTGAAACAGGTTATTCAGATACGCAGTATTTT. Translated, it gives CASSETGYSDTQYF.

The CDR3 DNA reads as TGTGCCTGGAGTGAACTAGCGGGTTGGGAGACCCAGTACTTC. It specifies CAWSELAGWETQYF. The chain employs TRBV30 and TRBJ2-5; the match to TRBD2 covers 9 bases. J lost 5 bases, V lost 1 base, and 5 bases had no gene match. This CDR3 region has 14 residues. Germline V lookup: CDR1 GTSNPN, CDR2 SVGIG (reference sequence).

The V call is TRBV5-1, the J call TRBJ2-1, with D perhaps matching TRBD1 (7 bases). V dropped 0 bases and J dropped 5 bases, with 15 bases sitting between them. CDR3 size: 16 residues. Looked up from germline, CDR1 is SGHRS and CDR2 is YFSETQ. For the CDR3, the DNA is TGCGCCAGCAGCTTGGTTCAGGGGGGATCTAACAATGAGCAGTTCTTC. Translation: CASSLVQGGSNNEQFF. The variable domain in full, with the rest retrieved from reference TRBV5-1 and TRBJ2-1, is KAGVTQTPRYLIKTRGQQVTLSCSPISGHRSVSWYQQTPGQGLQFLFEYFSETQRNKGNFPGRFSGRQFSNSRSEMNVSTLELGDSALYLCASSLVQGGSNNEQFFGPGTRLTVL.

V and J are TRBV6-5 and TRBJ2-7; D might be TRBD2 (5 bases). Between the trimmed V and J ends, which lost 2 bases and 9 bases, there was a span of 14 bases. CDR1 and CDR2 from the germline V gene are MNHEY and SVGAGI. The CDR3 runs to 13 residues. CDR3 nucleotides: TGTGCCAGCAGTTACACGGGATCTTTTGCGCAGTACTTC. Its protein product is CASSYTGSFAQYF.